A single sample gave rise to the 2 T cell receptor beta chains below, sequenced in a study of immune heterogeneity within non-small cell lung tumors. Amplification of TCR beta CDR3 was performed by multiplex PCR with 32 V and 13 J primers. TCRdb re-derived calls from the multiplex PCR reads in MiXCR, one entry per CDR3 protein. Of a few thousand distinct CDR3 sequences listed, 40% to 60% are singletons. Bulk tumor genomic DNA was the template, and each sample received about 600 ng. Far-apart biopsies, several per primary tumor, were taken during surgery. It was patients with untreated, newly diagnosed non-small cell lung cancer who underwent curative surgery. The sample comprised lung tumor tissue. The receptors derive from a man between 50 and 59 years old with non-small cell lung cancer.

J is TRBJ1-2 and V is TRBV29-1; 7 bases agree with TRBD1. This CDR3 is 15 amino acids long. Germline trimming cut 3 bases from V and 3 bases from J; bases unmatched to any gene: 10. Germline V gene sequence: CDR1 SQVTM, CDR2 ANQGSEA. CDR3 region: CSVDHWDRGDYGYTF. The CDR3 region has the DNA TGCAGCGTTGATCATTGGGACAGAGGAGACTATGGCTACACCTTC.

This clonotype is large within its sample. For the CDR3, the DNA is TGTGCCAGCAGTGAGCGAGACACTCGTAGCAATCAGCCCCAGCATTTT. It codes for CASSERDTRSNQPQHF. The chain couples TRBV6-1 to TRBJ1-5; D is ambiguous. The CDR3 length is 16 residues. V gave up 3 bases and J gave up 0 bases, with 12 bases separating them. CDR1 is MNHNS, CDR2 SASEGT, per germline.